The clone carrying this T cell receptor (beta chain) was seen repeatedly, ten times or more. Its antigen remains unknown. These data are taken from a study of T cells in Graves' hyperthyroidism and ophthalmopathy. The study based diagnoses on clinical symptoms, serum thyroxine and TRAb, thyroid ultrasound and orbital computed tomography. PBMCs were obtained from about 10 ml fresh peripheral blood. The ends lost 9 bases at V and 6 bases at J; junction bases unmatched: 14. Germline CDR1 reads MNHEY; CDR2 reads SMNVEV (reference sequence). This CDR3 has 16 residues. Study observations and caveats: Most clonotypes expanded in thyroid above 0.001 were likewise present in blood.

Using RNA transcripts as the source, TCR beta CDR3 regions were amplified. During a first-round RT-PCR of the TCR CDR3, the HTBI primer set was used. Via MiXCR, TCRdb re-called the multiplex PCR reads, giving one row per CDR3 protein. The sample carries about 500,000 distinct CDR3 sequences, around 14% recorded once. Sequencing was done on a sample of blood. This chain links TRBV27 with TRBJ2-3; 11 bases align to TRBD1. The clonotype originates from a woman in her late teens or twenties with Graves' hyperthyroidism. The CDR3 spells CASQSWTRDRGDTQYF. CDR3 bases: TGTGCCAGTCAGAGTTGGACCCGGGACAGGGGGGATACGCAGTATTTT.